This T cell receptor (beta chain) emerged from a study of blood T cell repertoires in COVID-19. Study in general: In each case, the material was cDNA or gDNA derived from T cells, B-cell-depleted T cells, or PBMCs.

Some clones are missing from TCRdb's copy, which holds only in-frame ones; the method was immunoSEQ multiplex PCR. The table shows about 300,000 clones, with around 87% occurring only once. The CDR3 length is 14 residues. CDR1 and CDR2 from the germline V gene are MRHNA and SNTAGT. The V and J ends lost 8 bases and 5 bases, in that order; junction bases with no gene match: 8. Sequencing was done on a sample of PBMCs or T cells enriched from blood (not recorded which). The sequence came from a woman between 18 and 29 years old with acute COVID-19. The chain carries TRBV6-4 and TRBJ2-2, with 7 bases lining up with TRBD1. The CDR3 spells CASSSGTDTGELFF. The CDR3 DNA follows: TGTGCCAGCTCCTCCGGGACAGATACCGGGGAGCTGTTTTTT.